This TCR beta chain is from a study of T cells expressing NK-cell markers. As concerns this clonotype: Its specificity is not known.

CDR1 and CDR2 (germline): DFQATT, SNEGSKA (reference sequence). This CDR3 region has 15 residues. Study-level findings and limits: Of the CD8+ T cells in 5 to 7 donors, about 1.0-7.5% belonged to dominant NKG2C+ clonotypes.

TCRdb re-called the 5' RACE reads and shows each CDR3 protein once, DNA omitted. This table lists 150,000 to 170,000 distinct CDR3 sequences. The sequencing input was blood T cells: a sorted CD56 or NKG2C T cell subset, CD4+ or CD8+ T cells, or bulk PBMC T cells (not recorded which). This receptor was taken from a woman in her forties or fifties in good health. This sequence joins TRBV20-1 and TRBJ2-3; TCRdb returns TRBD2, unconfirmable since there is no DNA. The CDR3 is CSARFGGKTTDTQYF.